One sample yielded the 9 T cell receptor beta chains listed below, sequenced in a study of blood T cell repertoires in COVID-19. TCRdb keeps only in-frame clones here, not all; method: immunoSEQ multiplex PCR. The sample lists more than 200,000 clones, around four fifths occurring once. The sample was peripheral blood. These receptors all stem from a woman of 80 years or more with COVID-19, enrolled during active disease.

This rearrangement joins TRBV6-1 to TRBJ2-2, with D perhaps TRBD1 (5 bases). Germline CDR1 reads MNHNS; CDR2 reads SASEGT. V shed 1 base and J shed 4 bases, with 7 bases lying between them. The CDR3 sequence is 14 residues long. The CDR3: CASSEDRFTGELFF. CDR3 sequence (DNA): TGTGCCAGCAGTGAAGACAGGTTCACCGGGGAGCTGTTTTTT.

The gene calls are TRBV5-6 and TRBJ2-2; tentatively, D is TRBD1 (6 bases). Trimming took 1 base from V and 1 from J, leaving 8 bases between them. The CDR3 covers 15 residues. Germline V gene sequence: CDR1 SGHDT, CDR2 YYEEEE. The CDR3 DNA is TGTGCCAGCAGCTTGCTGGGACAGAACACCGGGGAGCTGTTTTTT. It yields the protein CASSLLGQNTGELFF.

This clone was seen once. The V and J genes are TRBV5-1 and TRBJ2-5; 10 positions match TRBD2. Germline V gives CDR1 SGHRS, CDR2 YFSETQ. V was pared by 0 bases and J by 4 bases, with 6 bases of the junction left unmatched. The CDR3 is made up of 16 amino acids. CDR3 sequence reads: CASSLVSGGAGETQYF. In nucleotides, the CDR3 is TGCGCCAGCAGCTTGGTGAGCGGGGGGGCTGGAGAGACCCAGTACTTC.

The V call is TRBV7-2, the J call TRBJ1-3; D is uncertain. Germline CDR1 and CDR2: SGHTA and FQGNSA. Deletions cut 5 bases from V and 4 bases from J, with 12 bases between. The CDR3 runs 14 residues. The CDR3 region is CASSPDVAGNTIYF. In nucleotides, the CDR3 is TGTGCCAGCAGCCCCGATGTCGCGGGAAACACCATATATTTT. The whole variable domain, remainder taken from reference TRBV7-2 and TRBJ1-3, is GAGVSQSPSNKVTEKGKDVELRCDPISGHTALYWYRQSLGQGLEFLIYFQGNSAPDKSGLPSDRFSAERTGGSVSTLTIQRTQQEDSAVYLCASSPDVAGNTIYFGEGSWLTVV.

Concerning this clone: Other DNA sequences in the same sample also yield this CDR3. The chain uses TRBV12-3 or TRBV12-4 and TRBJ2-3; D perhaps matches TRBD1 (5 bases). Deletions cut 5 bases from V and 1 base from J, with 7 bases between. The CDR3 covers 13 residues. As DNA, the CDR3 is TGTGCCAGCAGTAGCAGGGGCACAGATACGCAGTATTTT. Translated: CASSSRGTDTQYF.

The rearrangement uses TRBV28 and TRBJ2-3; TRBD2 might be the D (5 bases). Trimming took 6 bases from V and 4 from J, leaving 23 bases between them. Germline CDR1 reads MDHEN; CDR2 reads SYDVKM. The CDR3 extends over 17 amino acids. The CDR3: CASRELGGPPRADTQYF. Here the CDR3 DNA reads TGTGCCAGCAGGGAACTCGGAGGCCCTCCCCGGGCAGATACGCAGTATTTT. Full variable domain (rest looked up from reference TRBV28 and TRBJ2-3): DVKVTQSSRYLVKRTGEKVFLECVQDMDHENMFWYRQDPGLGLRLIYFSYDVKMKEKGDIPEGYSVSREKKERFSLILESASTNQTSMYLCASRELGGPPRADTQYFGPGTRLTVL.

V gene TRBV3-1 (or the pseudogene TRBV3-2) combines with J gene TRBJ2-1, with 7 bases matching TRBD2. This CDR3 contains 17 residues. Germline V gives CDR1 LGHDT, CDR2 YNNKEL (reference sequence). Trimming cost V 3 bases and J 1 base; bases outside gene matches: 9. The CDR3 reads CASSQFVGGVSYNEQFF. DNA for the CDR3: TGTGCCAGCAGCCAGTTCGTTGGGGGGGTATCCTACAATGAGCAGTTCTTC.

The gene calls are TRBV10-3 and TRBJ1-2; D is perhaps TRBD1 (6 bases). There are 15 residues in the CDR3. V lost 5 bases and J lost 4, with 17 bases in between. The germline V gene encodes CDR1 ENHRY and CDR2 SYGVKD. The CDR3 DNA is TGTGCCATCAGTCTCGAGGGGGTCAAGACCTATGGCTACACCTTC. Residues: CAISLEGVKTYGYTF.

The chain has TRBV18 and TRBJ2-7, with D perhaps matching TRBD1 (5 bases). The V gene lost 2 bases and the J gene lost 3 bases, with 14 bases spanning the gap. This CDR3 is 15 amino acids long. The germline V gene has CDR1 KGHSH and CDR2 LQKENI. CDR3 in DNA: TGTGCCAGCTCACCAGGCAGGGAAGTTATCTACGAGCAGTACTTC. Encoded protein: CASSPGREVIYEQYF.